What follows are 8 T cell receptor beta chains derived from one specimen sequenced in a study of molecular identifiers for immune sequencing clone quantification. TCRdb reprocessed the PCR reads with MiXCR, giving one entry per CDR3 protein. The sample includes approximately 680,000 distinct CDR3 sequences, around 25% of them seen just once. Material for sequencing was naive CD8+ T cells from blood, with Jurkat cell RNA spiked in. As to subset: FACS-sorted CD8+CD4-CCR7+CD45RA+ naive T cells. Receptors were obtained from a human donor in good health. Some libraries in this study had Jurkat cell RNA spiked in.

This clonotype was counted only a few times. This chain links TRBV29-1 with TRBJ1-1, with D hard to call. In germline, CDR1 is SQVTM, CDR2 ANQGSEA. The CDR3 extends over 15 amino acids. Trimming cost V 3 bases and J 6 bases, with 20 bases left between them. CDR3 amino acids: CSVDLDGGVWAEAFF. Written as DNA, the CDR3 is TGCAGCGTTGACCTTGATGGCGGGGTTTGGGCTGAAGCTTTCTTT.

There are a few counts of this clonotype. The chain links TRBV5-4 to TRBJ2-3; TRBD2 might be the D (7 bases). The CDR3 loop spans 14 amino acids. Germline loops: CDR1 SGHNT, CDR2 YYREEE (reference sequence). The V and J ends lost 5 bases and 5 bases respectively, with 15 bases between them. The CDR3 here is CASRERGGEDTQYF. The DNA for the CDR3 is TGTGCCAGCAGGGAAAGGGGGGGAGAAGATACGCAGTATTTT.

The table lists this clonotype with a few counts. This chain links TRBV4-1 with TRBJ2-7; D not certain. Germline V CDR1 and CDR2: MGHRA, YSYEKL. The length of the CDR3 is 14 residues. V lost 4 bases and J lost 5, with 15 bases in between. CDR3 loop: CASSLADRANEQYF. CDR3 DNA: TGCGCCAGCAGCCTTGCGGACCGGGCCAACGAGCAGTACTTC.

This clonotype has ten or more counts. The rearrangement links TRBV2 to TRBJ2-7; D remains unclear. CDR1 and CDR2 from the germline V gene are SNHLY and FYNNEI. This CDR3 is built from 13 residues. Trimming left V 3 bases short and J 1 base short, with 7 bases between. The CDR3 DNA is TGTGCCAGCAGTGAGTGGGGTTCCTACGAGCAGTACTTC. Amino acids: CASSEWGSYEQYF.

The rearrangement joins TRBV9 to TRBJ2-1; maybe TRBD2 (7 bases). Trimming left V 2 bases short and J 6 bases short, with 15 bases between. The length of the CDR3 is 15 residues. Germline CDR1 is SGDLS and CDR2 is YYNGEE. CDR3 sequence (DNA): TGTGCCAGCAGCGTTTGGGGGGGGGGCGGCAATGAGCAGTTCTTC. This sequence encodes CASSVWGGGGNEQFF.

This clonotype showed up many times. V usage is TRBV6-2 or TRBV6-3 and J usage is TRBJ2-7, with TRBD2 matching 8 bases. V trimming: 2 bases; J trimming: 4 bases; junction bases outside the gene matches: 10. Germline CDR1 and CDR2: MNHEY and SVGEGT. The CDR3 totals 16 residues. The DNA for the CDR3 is TGTGCCAGCAGTTACCCCCCGGAGCGGGAGTTGTACGAGCAGTACTTC. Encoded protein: CASSYPPERELYEQYF.

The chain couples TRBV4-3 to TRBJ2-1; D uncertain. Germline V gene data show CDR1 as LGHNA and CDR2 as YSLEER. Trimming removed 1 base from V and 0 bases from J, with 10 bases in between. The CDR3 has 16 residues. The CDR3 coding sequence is TGCGCCAGCAGCCAAGTAGGGTCTAGCTCCTACAATGAGCAGTTCTTC. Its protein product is CASSQVGSSSYNEQFF.

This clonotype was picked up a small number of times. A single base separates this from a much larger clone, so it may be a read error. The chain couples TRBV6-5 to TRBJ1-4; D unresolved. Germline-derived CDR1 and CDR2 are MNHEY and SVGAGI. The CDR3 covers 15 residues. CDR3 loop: CASSYGRAENETLFF. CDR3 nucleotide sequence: TGTGCCAGCAGTTATGGTAGGGCGGAGAATGAAACACTGTTTTTT.